Below are 16 T cell receptor beta chains sequenced from a single sample in a study of cytomegalovirus exposure and HLA in healthy donors. TCRdb's copy holds only in-frame clones and misses some; the assay was immunoSEQ multiplex PCR. The sample includes roughly 95,000 clones, 85% seen only once; the top ten take approximately 22%. The sequenced material came from PBMCs. Receptors originate from a man between 18 and 29 years old in good health and CMV-seropositive.

This clone was found once. V usage is TRBV6-5 and J usage is TRBJ2-7, with 11 bases lining up with TRBD1. Trimming removed 4 bases from V and 7 bases from J; junction bases left unmatched: 9. The CDR3 covers 15 residues. Germline V gene data show CDR1 as MNHEY and CDR2 as SVGAGI. As DNA, the CDR3 is TGTGCCAGCAGTTCCGGACAGGGGGCTCTGGGGGAGCAGTACGTC. This gives the protein CASSSGQGALGEQYV.

This clone appeared a single time. The V gene is TRBV19, the J gene TRBJ2-1; D remains ambiguous. The germline V gene encodes CDR1 LNHDA and CDR2 SQIVND (reference sequence). The V and J ends lost 4 bases and 0 bases respectively, with 4 bases between them. This CDR3 contains 13 residues. CDR3 amino acids: CASSTSSYNEQFF. The CDR3 bases are TGTGCCAGTAGTACCAGCTCCTACAATGAGCAGTTCTTC.

This chain connects TRBV14 to TRBJ2-7, with a tentative D call TRBD1 (5 bases). V lost 0 bases to trimming and J lost 9 bases, with 12 bases between them. The germline V gene encodes CDR1 SGHDN and CDR2 FVKESK. The CDR3 totals 13 residues. Written as DNA, the CDR3 is TGTGCCAGCAGCCAAGATCGGCAGGGAAGGCAGTACTTC. This codes for CASSQDRQGRQYF.

Points on this clone: One end of the junction does not line up with germline, which may come from a read error. This chain connects TRBV9 to TRBJ2-1; a weak D match, TRBD2 (6 bases). The CDR3 is made up of 13 amino acids. The germline V gene encodes CDR1 SGDLS and CDR2 YYNGEE. In DNA, the CDR3 is TGTGCCAGCAGCGTAGGCGTGGGGGGAAGGGTAATCTTC. It is translated as CASSVGVGGRVIF.

This clone has just one count. The chain uses TRBV21-1 and TRBJ2-3; the table's D call TRBD2 went unverified against the DNA. TRBV21-1 is shown as a pseudogene. The CDR3 is 11 amino acids. CDR3 sequence: CASPRTDTQYF. CDR3 DNA sequence: TGTGCCAGCCCTAGAACAGATACGCAGTATTTT.

CDR3 protein: CASSYEVTGGTDEQFF. CDR3 DNA: TGTGCCAGCAGTTATGAGGTGACAGGGGGGACGGATGAGCAGTTCTTC. V gene TRBV6-6 combines with J gene TRBJ2-1; 9 bases match TRBD1. V was clipped by 3 bases and J by 8 bases; unmatched bases: 11. This CDR3 region has 16 residues. Germline CDR1 and CDR2: MNHNY and SVGAGI (reference sequence).

The chain uses TRBV28 and TRBJ1-5, with no clear D. CDR1 MDHEN and CDR2 SYDVKM come from the germline V gene. CDR3 length: 15 residues. V was pared by 5 bases and J by 0 bases, with 11 bases between. CDR3 in amino acids: CASSPPEYSNQPQHF. CDR3 DNA: TGTGCCAGCAGTCCGCCGGAGTATAGCAATCAGCCCCAGCATTTT.

The chain recombines TRBV7-9 with TRBJ2-3; 9 bases match TRBD1. Trimming cost V 5 bases and J 0 bases; bases outside gene matches: 6. The CDR3 spans 16 residues. Germline V lookup: CDR1 SEHNR, CDR2 FQNEAQ (reference sequence). CDR3 sequence reads: CASSPTGTGSTDTQYF. DNA for the CDR3: TGTGCCAGCAGCCCGACCGGGACAGGGAGCACAGATACGCAGTATTTT.

This chain joins TRBV27 and TRBJ1-3, with 7 bases identical to TRBD1. The CDR3 consists of 17 residues. CDR1 and CDR2 (germline): MNHEY, SMNVEV (reference sequence). V trimming: 5 bases; J trimming: 5 bases; junction bases outside the gene matches: 15. The CDR3 nucleotides are TGTGCCAGCAGTGCGTTTTTCAAACCGGGACAGAGAAACACCATATATTTT. This encodes CASSAFFKPGQRNTIYF.

The rearrangement uses TRBV5-4 and TRBJ1-1; D ambiguous. This CDR3 is 16 amino acids long. Germline V gene sequence: CDR1 SGHNT, CDR2 YYREEE (reference sequence). V gave up 0 bases and J gave up 0 bases, with 12 bases separating them. The CDR3, as DNA: TGTGCCAGCAGCTTGGCCTCAACAGCCTTGAACACTGAAGCTTTCTTT. Amino acid sequence: CASSLASTALNTEAFF.

This sequence joins TRBV30 and TRBJ1-1; TRBD1 matches 9 bases. The germline V gene has CDR1 GTSNPN and CDR2 SVGIG (reference sequence). Losses at the gene ends were 6 bases for V and 4 bases for J; bases not matched to a gene: 6. This CDR3 has 13 amino acids. CDR3 residues: CACPGTGITEAFF. The DNA for the CDR3 is TGTGCCTGCCCCGGGACAGGGATCACTGAAGCTTTCTTT.

This clone appeared once. The genes are TRBV28 and TRBJ2-7; 10 bases line up with TRBD1. The CDR3 has 15 residues. CDR1 is MDHEN, CDR2 SYDVKM, per germline. V was clipped by 6 bases and J by 6 bases; unmatched bases: 11. CDR3 region: CASREPGQGSSEQYF. The CDR3 nucleotides are TGTGCCAGCAGGGAACCGGGACAGGGGAGTAGCGAGCAGTACTTC.

The chain couples TRBV5-1 to TRBJ2-2; 11 positions agree with TRBD2. CDR3 length: 17 residues. V dropped 4 bases and J dropped 0; count of bases not matched to a gene: 5. Germline V gives CDR1 SGHRS, CDR2 YFSETQ. CDR3 sequence: CASSTGTSGSNTGELFF. The CDR3 nucleotides read TGCGCCAGCAGCACAGGGACTAGCGGATCGAACACCGGGGAGCTGTTTTTT.

This clone came up once. V usage is TRBV2 and J usage is TRBJ1-2, with TRBD1 matching over 8 bases. Germline V lookup: CDR1 SNHLY, CDR2 FYNNEI. CDR3 length: 14 amino acids. The junction had 6 bases not matched to a gene; V was cut back by 5 bases and J by 4 bases. DNA of the CDR3: TGTGCCAGCAGTCCGGACAGGGCGGGCTATGGCTACACCTTC. Translation: CASSPDRAGYGYTF.

The rearrangement joins TRBV11-1 to TRBJ1-1, with D possibly being TRBD1 (6 bases). From germline, CDR1 is SGHAT and CDR2 FQDESV (reference sequence). The CDR3 has 12 residues. Between the trimmed V and J ends, which lost 5 bases and 10 bases, there was a span of 14 bases. CDR3 sequence reads: CASSPNREGAFF. CDR3 DNA sequence: TGTGCCAGCAGCCCGAACAGGGAGGGAGCTTTCTTT.

This sequence joins TRBV30 and TRBJ2-1; D uncertain. Per germline, CDR1 GTSNPN and CDR2 SVGIG (reference sequence). V was shortened by 3 bases and J by 4 bases, with 7 bases between the two germline ends. The CDR3 length is 12 residues. The CDR3 protein is CAWSGGYNEQFF. The CDR3 nucleotides read TGTGCCTGGAGCGGCGGTTACAATGAGCAGTTCTTC.